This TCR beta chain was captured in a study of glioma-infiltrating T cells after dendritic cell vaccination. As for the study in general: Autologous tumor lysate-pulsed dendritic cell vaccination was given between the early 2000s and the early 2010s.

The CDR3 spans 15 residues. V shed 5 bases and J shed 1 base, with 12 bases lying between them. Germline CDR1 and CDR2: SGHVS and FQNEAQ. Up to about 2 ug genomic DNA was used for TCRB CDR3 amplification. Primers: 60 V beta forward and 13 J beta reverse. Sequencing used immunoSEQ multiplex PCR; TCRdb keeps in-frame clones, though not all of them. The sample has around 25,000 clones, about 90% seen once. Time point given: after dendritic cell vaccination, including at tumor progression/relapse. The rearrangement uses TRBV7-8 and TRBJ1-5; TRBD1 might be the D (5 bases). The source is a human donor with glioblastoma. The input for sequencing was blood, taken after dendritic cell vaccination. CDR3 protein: CASSRQQASNQPQHF. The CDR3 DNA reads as TGTGCCAGCAGCCGGCAACAGGCGAGCAATCAGCCCCAGCATTTT.